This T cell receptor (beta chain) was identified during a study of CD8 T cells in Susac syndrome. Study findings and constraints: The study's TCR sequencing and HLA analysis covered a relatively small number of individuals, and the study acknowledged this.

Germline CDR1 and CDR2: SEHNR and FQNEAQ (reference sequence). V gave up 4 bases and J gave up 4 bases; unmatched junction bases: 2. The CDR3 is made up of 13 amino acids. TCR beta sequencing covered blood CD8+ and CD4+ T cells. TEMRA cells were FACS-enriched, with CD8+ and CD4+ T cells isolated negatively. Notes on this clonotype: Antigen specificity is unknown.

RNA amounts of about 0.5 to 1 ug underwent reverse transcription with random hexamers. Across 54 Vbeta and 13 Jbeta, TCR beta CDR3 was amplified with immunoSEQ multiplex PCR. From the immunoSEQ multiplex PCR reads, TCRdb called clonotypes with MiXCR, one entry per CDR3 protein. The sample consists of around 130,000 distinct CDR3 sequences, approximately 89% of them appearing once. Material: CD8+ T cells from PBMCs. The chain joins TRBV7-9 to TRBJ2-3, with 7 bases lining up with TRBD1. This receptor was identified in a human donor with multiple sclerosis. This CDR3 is CASSSTGADTQYF. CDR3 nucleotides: TGTGCCAGCAGCTCAACAGGGGCAGATACGCAGTATTTT.